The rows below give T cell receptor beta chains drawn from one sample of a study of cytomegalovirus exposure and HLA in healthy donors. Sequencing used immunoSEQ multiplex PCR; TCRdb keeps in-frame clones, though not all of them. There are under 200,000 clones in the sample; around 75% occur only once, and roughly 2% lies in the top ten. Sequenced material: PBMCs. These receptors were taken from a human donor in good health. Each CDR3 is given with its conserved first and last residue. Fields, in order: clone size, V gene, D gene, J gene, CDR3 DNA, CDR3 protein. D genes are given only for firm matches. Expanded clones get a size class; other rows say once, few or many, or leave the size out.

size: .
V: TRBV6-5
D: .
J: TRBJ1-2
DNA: TGTGCCAGCAGAGGCCCGGGGAGTGGCTACACCTTC
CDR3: CASRGPGSGYTF

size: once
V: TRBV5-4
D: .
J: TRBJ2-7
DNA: TGTGCCAGCAGCTTGCTGTCAGGGACCTACGAGCAGTACTTC
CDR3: CASSLLSGTYEQYF

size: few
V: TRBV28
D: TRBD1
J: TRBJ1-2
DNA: TGTGCCAGCAGATACCGGGACAGCGACTTTGTGGGCTACACCTTC
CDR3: CASRYRDSDFVGYTF

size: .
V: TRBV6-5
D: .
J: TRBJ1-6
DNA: TGTGCCGGCAGATTCGGGGTCGGAGTTTCACCCCTCCACTTT
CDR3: CAGRFGVGVSPLHF

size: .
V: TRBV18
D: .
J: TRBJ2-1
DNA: TGTGCCAGCTCACCTTTAAAGGGGGCCTACAATGAGCAGTTCTTC
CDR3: CASSPLKGAYNEQFF

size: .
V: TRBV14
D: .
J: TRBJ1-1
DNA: TGTGCCAGCAGCCCACTAGGTCCGGGTGCGCCGAGGTCTGAAGCTTTCTTT
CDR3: CASSPLGPGAPRSEAFF

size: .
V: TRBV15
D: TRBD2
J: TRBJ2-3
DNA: TGTGCCACCAGCAGAGTAGCGGGGGCTACAGATACGCAGTATTTT
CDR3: CATSRVAGATDTQYF

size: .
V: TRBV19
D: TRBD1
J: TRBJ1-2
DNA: TGTGCCAGTAGTATAGACGCGACAGGGTACTATGGCTACACCTTC
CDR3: CASSIDATGYYGYTF

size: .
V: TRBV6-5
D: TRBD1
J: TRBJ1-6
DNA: TGTGCCAGCAGTGGACAGGGTAATTCACCCCTCCACTTT
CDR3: CASSGQGNSPLHF

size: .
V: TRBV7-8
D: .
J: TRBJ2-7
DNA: TGTGCCAGCAGCCCTAGTGGGGGGGCAGCCTACGAGCAGTACTTC
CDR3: CASSPSGGAAYEQYF

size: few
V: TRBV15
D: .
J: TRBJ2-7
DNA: TGTGCCACCAGCCGGGGTAGGTCCGTAACCGAGCAGTACTTC
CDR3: CATSRGRSVTEQYF

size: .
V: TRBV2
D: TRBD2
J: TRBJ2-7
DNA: TGTGCCAGCAAATGGGGAGGGACGGGTAACTACGAGCAGTACTTC
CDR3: CASKWGGTGNYEQYF

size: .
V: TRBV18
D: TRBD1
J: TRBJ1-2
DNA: TGTGCCAGCTCACTAGGGACAGAACTTAACTATGGCTACACCTTC
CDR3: CASSLGTELNYGYTF

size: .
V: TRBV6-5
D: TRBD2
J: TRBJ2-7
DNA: TGTGCCAGCAGTTACTGGACGGGGGGAACCTACGAGCAGTACTTC
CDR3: CASSYWTGGTYEQYF

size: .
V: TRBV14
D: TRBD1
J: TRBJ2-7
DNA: TGTGCCAGCAGCCAAACTGGACAGGATGGGGACGAGCAGTACTTC
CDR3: CASSQTGQDGDEQYF

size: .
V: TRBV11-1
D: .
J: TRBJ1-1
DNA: TGTGCCAGCAGCTTAGGACAGCGGGCTGCTGAAGCTTTCTTT
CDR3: CASSLGQRAAEAFF

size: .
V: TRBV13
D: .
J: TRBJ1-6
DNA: TGTGCCAGCAGCCTCACGAGGTCCCATAATTCACCCCTCCACTTT
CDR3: CASSLTRSHNSPLHF

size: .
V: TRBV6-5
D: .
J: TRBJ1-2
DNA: TGTGCCAGCATCGGGGGGGATGGCTATGGCTACACCTTC
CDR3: CASIGGDGYGYTF

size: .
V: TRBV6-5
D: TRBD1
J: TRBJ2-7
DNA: TGTGCCAGCGGTCGACAGGGGGTCTACGAGCAGTACTTC
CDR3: CASGRQGVYEQYF

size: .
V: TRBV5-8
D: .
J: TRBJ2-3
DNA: TGTGCCAGCAGCACGGGACTCTTAAACACAGATACGCAGTATTTT
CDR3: CASSTGLLNTDTQYF

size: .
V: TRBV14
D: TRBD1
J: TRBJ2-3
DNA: TGTGCCAGCAGCCAGTTACAGGGGGCAGATACGCAGTATTTT
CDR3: CASSQLQGADTQYF

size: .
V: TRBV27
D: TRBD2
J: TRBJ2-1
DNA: TGTGCCAGCAGTCCAAATAGCGGGGGGGTCTACAATGAGCAGTTCTTC
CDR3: CASSPNSGGVYNEQFF

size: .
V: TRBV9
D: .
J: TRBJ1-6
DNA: TGTGCCAGCAGCGATCCGAGGTCCTCGGGGAATTCACCCCTCCACTTT
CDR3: CASSDPRSSGNSPLHF

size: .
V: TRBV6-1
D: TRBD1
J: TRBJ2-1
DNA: TGTGCCAGCAGTCCCCTCCGGGACAGGGGGCAGTTCTTC
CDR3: CASSPLRDRGQFF

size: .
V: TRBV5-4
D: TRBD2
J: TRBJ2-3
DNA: TGTGCCAGCAGCTTCAGCGGGGGGCCCTACACAGATACGCAGTATTTT
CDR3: CASSFSGGPYTDTQYF

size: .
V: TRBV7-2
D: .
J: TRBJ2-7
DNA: TGTGCCAGCAGCCGCGTCGGCGGGGACAGCTACGAGCAGTACTTC
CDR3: CASSRVGGDSYEQYF

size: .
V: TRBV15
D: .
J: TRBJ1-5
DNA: TGTGCCACCAGCAGAGATTCGTTGTTTGAACAGGAAAGCAATCAGCCCCAGCATTTT
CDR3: CATSRDSLFEQESNQPQHF

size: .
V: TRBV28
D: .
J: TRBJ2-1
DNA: TGTGCCAGCAGCCAGACTAGGTCCGTCGGCAATGAGCAGTTCTTC
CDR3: CASSQTRSVGNEQFF

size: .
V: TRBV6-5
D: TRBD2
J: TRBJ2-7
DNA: TGTGCCAGCTCCCTAGCGGGGGGGCCTGAAGAGCAGTACTTC
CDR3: CASSLAGGPEEQYF

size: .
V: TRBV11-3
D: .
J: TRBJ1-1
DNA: TGTGCCAGCAGCAAACATCGCAACACTGAAGCTTTCTTT
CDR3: CASSKHRNTEAFF

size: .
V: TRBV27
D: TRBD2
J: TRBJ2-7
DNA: TGTGCCAGCAGTTTAGGGGGTCCGGGGGAGGGCACCTACGAGCAGTACTTC
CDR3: CASSLGGPGEGTYEQYF

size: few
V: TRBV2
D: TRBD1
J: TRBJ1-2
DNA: TGTGCCAGCTTCGACAGGGCCCTCTATGGCTACACCTTC
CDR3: CASFDRALYGYTF

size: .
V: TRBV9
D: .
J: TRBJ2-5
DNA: TGTGCCAGCAGCTCACAAGTAGGATCGAGGGAGACCCAGTACTTC
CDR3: CASSSQVGSRETQYF

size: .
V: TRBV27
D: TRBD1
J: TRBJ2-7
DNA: TGTGCCAGCAGTCCACAAACCGGGACAGGGGGCTGGTACGAGCAGTACTTC
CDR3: CASSPQTGTGGWYEQYF

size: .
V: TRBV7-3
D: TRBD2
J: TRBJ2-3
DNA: TGTGCCAGCAGCACTCAAGCGGGGGTGCAAGATACGCAGTATTTT
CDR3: CASSTQAGVQDTQYF

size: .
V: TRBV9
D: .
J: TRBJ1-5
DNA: TGTGCCAGCAGCCCCCAGGGGCGGAGCAATCAGCCCCAGCATTTT
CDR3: CASSPQGRSNQPQHF

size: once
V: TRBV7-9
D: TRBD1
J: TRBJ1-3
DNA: TGTGCCAGCAGCTTAGCATCAGGGGGCGAATCTGGAAACACCATATATTTT
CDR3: CASSLASGGESGNTIYF

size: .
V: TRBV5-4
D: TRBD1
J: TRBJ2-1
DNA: TGTGCCAGCAGCTTGGGGACAGGGAAAGATGAGCAGTTCTTC
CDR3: CASSLGTGKDEQFF

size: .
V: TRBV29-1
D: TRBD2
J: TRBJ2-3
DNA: TGCAGCGTCACGAGCGGGGGGGTCACAGATACGCAGTATTTT
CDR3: CSVTSGGVTDTQYF

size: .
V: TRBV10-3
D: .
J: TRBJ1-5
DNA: TGTGCCATCAGTGAAATAGGGGTTCAGCCCCAGCATTTT
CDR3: CAISEIGVQPQHF

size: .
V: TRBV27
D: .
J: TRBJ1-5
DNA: TGTGCCAGCAGTCACCGCGAAGCTTATAGCAATCAGCCCCAGCATTTT
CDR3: CASSHREAYSNQPQHF

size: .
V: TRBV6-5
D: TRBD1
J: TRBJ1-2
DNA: TGTGCCAGCGGTAACAGGGGGCGAGGTGGCTACACCTTC
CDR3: CASGNRGRGGYTF

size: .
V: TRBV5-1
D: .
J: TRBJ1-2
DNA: TGCGCCAGCCTTGAGGACAGTCACGGGGGGGGCTACACCTTC
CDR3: CASLEDSHGGGYTF

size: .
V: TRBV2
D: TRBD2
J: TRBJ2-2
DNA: TGTGCCAGCAGAGCCGGGACTAGCGCTCCCGGGGAGCTGTTTTTT
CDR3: CASRAGTSAPGELFF

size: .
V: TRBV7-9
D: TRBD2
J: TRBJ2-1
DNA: TGTGCCAGTAAGACTAGCAATAATGAGCAGTTCTTC
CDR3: CASKTSNNEQFF

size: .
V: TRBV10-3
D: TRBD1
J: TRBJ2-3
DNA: TGTGCCGTGAAAGGACAGGGGATAACAGATACGCAGTATTTT
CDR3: CAVKGQGITDTQYF

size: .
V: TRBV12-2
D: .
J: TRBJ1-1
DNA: TGTGCAAGTCGCTTATGGGGGGGGTGGCGGCGAAAATACGAAGCTTTCTTT
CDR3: CASRLWGGWRRKYEAFF

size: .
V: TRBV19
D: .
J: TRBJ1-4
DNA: TGTGCCAGTAGCTCACAGGAAAATGAAAAACTGTTTTTT
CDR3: CASSSQENEKLFF

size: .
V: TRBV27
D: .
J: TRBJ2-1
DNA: TGTGCCAGCAGTTCAAGTACAGGGAGTCTCTTCTTC
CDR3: CASSSSTGSLFF

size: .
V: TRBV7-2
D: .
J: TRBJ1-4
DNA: TGTGCCAGCAGCTCGGGACACCAGAATGAAAAACTGTTTTTT
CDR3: CASSSGHQNEKLFF

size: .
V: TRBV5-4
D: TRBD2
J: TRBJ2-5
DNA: TGTGCCAGCAGCGCAAAGACTAGCGGAGAGACCCAGTACTTC
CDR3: CASSAKTSGETQYF